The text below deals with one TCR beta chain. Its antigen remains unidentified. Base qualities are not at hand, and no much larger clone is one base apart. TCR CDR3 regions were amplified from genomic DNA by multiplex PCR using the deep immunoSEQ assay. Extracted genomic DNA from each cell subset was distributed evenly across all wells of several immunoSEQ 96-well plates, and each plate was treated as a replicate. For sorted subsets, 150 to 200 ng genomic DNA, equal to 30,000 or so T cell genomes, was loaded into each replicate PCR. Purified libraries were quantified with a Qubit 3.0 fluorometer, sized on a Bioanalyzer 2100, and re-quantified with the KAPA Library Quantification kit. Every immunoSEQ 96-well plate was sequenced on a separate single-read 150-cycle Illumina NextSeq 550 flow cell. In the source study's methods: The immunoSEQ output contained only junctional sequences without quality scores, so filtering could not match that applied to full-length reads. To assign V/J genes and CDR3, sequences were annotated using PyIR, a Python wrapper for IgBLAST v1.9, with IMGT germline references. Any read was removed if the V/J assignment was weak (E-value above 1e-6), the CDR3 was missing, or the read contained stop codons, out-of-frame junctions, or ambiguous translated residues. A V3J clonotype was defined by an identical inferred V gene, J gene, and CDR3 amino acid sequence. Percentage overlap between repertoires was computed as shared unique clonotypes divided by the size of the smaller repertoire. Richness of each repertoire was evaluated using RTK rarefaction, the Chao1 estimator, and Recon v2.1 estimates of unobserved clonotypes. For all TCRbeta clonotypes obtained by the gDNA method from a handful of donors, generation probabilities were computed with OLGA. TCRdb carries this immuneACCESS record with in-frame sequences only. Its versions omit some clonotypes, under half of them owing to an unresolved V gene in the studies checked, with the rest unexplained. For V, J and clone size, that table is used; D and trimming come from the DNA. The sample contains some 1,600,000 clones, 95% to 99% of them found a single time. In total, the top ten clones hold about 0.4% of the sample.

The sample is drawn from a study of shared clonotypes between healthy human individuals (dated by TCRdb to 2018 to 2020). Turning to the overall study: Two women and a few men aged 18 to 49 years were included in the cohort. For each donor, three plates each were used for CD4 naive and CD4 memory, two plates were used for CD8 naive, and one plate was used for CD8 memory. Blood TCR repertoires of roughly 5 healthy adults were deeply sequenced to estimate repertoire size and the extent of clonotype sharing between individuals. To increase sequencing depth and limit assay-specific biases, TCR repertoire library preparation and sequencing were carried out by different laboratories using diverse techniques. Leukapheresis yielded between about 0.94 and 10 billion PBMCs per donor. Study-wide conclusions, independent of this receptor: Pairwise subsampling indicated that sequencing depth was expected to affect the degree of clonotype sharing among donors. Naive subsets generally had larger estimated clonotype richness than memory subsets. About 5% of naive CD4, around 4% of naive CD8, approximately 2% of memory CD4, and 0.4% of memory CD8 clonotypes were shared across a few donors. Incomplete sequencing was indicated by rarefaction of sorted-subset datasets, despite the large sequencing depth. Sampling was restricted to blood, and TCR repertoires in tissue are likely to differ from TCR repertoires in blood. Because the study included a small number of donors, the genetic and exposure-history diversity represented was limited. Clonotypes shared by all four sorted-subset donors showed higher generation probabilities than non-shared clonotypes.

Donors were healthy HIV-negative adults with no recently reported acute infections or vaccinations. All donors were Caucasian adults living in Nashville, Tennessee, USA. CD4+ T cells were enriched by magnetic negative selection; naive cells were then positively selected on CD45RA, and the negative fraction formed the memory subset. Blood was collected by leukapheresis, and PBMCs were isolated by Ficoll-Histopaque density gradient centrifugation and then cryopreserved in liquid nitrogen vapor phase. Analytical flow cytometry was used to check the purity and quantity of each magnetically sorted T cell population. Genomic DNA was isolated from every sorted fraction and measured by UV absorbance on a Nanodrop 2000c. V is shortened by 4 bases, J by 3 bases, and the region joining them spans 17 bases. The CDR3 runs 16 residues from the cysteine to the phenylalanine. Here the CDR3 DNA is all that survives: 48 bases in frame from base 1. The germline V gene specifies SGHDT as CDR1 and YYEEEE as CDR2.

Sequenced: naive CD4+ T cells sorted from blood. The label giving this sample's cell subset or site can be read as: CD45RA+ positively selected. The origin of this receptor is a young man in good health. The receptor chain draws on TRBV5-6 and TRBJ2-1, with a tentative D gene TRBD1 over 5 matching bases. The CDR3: CASSLYQGLRYNEQFF. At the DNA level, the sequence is TGTGCCAGCAGCCTATATCAGGGTCTCCGCTACAATGAGCAGTTCTTC.